Given below is one T cell receptor beta chain in context. Measured with immunoSEQ multiplex PCR; TCRdb has only the in-frame clones, and not every one. The sample yields about 16,000 clones, 85% to 90% seen once. These data originate in a study of a mutant IDH1 vaccine in newly diagnosed glioma. Looking at the study overall: Patients arrived already treated with radiotherapy, temozolomide, or both, most having had both.

The CDR3 is 15 amino acids. Germline-derived CDR1 and CDR2 are SGHDN and FVKESK. V shed 0 bases and J 7 bases; nucleotides not matched to a gene: 8. Time point of the sample: baseline, week 1 (first vaccination visit). Treatment defined: pre-vaccination baseline after standard-of-care therapy. The sequences come from PBMCs, collected from a glioma patient treated with radiotherapy, temozolomide or both. This clonotype was obtained from a middle-aged woman with glioma. Some clones in this sample may be carry-over from other donors' samples. J is TRBJ1-2 and V is TRBV14; TRBD1 matches 7 bases. Written as DNA, the CDR3 is TGTGCCAGCAGCCAAGAGCGACAGGGAACTGCTGGCTACACCTTC. Amino acid sequence: CASSQERQGTAGYTF.